The T cell receptor (beta chain) described here comes from a study of Graves' ophthalmopathy and Graves' hyperthyroidism. Study-wide findings and caveats: The blood repertoire also included most expanded thyroid clonotypes above 0.001 frequency. The model reached around 70% sensitivity and about 73% specificity for predicting ophthalmopathy progression. A roughly 81% specificity and roughly 90% sensitivity were achieved by a 13-signature model that separated ophthalmopathy from stable hyperthyroidism.

This clonotype has a count of ten or more. Its antigen is not identified. Ophthalmopathy donors showed moderate-to-severe activity, CAS ≥3, NOSPECS ≥4 and a duration under 3 months. The V gene lost 2 bases and the J gene lost 1 base, with 8 bases spanning the gap. From germline, CDR1 is SGHAT and CDR2 FQDESV (reference sequence). The CDR3 runs 14 residues. Using RNA transcripts, the TCR beta CDR3 regions were amplified. First-round RT-PCR relied on HTBI primers, and a second-round multiplex PCR came next. Via MiXCR, TCRdb re-called the multiplex PCR reads, giving one row per CDR3 protein. The profile shows 300,000 to 400,000 distinct CDR3 sequences, about 17% of them singletons.

The rearrangement joins TRBV11-1 to TRBJ1-1; D unclear. The clonotype comes from an adult man with Graves' ophthalmopathy. What was sequenced was peripheral blood. CDR3: CASSLRKGNTEAFF. The CDR3 nucleotides are TGTGCCAGCAGCTTAAGGAAGGGGAACACTGAAGCTTTCTTT.